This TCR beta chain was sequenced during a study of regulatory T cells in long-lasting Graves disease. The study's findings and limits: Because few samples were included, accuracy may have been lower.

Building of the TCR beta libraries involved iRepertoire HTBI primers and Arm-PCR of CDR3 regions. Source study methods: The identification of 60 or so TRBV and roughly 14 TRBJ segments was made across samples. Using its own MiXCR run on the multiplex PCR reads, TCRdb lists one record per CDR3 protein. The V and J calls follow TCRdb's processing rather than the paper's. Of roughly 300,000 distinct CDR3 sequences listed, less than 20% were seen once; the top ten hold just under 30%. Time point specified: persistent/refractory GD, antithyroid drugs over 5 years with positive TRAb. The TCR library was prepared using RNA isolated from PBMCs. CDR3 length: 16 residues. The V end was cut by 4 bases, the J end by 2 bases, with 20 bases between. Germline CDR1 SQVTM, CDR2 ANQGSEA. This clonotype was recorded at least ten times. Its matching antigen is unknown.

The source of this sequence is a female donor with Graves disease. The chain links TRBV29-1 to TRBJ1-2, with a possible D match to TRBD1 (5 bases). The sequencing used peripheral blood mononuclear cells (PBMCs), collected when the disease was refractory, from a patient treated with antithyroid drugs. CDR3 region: CSVGGTLILENYGYTF. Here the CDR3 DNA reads TGCAGCGTTGGGGGCACCCTTATTCTGGAGAACTATGGCTACACCTTC.